Each of the 17 T cell receptor beta chains below was sequenced from the same sample in a study of control samples from healthy donors and cancer patients. TCRdb's copy holds only in-frame clones and misses some; the assay was immunoSEQ multiplex PCR. Here the sample spans more than 50,000 clones, approximately 85% being singletons. Specimen: blood. Every receptor here comes from a man in his forties or fifties in good health.

V gene TRBV28 combines with J gene TRBJ2-3; 10 nucleotides agree with TRBD1. Unmatched junction bases numbered 4, after V lost 6 bases and J lost 1 base. CDR1 MDHEN and CDR2 SYDVKM come from the germline V gene. This CDR3 spans 15 amino acids. This CDR3 reads CASRSGTGGTDTQYF. For the CDR3, the DNA is TGTGCCAGCAGGTCCGGGACAGGGGGCACAGATACGCAGTATTTT.

This chain joins TRBV11-3 and TRBJ2-3, with no clear D. Deletions cut 1 base from V and 2 bases from J, with 7 bases between. CDR1 SGHNT and CDR2 YENEEA come from the germline V gene. The CDR3 extends over 14 amino acids. CDR3 bases: TGTGCCAGCAGCTTAGGGCATTCCACAGATACGCAGTATTTT. Translated: CASSLGHSTDTQYF.

The chain employs TRBV11-2 and TRBJ1-6; no clear D gene. This CDR3 region has 15 residues. Between the trimmed V and J ends, which lost 3 bases and 10 bases, there was a span of 16 bases. The germline gives CDR1 SGHAT, CDR2 FQNNGV. The chain's CDR3 is CASSFREGSGSPLHF. DNA for the CDR3: TGTGCCAGCAGCTTTCGTGAAGGTTCTGGGTCACCCCTCCACTTT.

The count of this clone is one. The J gene is TRBJ1-2, the V gene TRBV19, with 8 positions matching TRBD1. This CDR3 is built from 15 residues. Losses at the gene ends were 4 bases for V and 2 bases for J; bases not matched to a gene: 6. Germline V gives CDR1 LNHDA, CDR2 SQIVND (reference sequence). The CDR3 DNA sequence: TGTGCCAGTAGTAAACGGACAGGGCTAAACTATGGCTACACCTTC. Translated, it gives CASSKRTGLNYGYTF.

V usage is TRBV11-2 and J usage is TRBJ2-2; 7 positions match TRBD1. Trimming at V came to 5 bases and at J to 4 bases, leaving 10 bases not matched to a gene. From germline, CDR1 is SGHAT and CDR2 FQNNGV. This CDR3 is 16 amino acids long. For the CDR3, the DNA is TGTGCCAGCAGCCAACTTGGGGACAGAAGCACCGGGGAGCTGTTTTTT. Its translation: CASSQLGDRSTGELFF.

The chain employs TRBV7-8 and TRBJ2-3; no definite D call. Deletions cut 2 bases from V and 0 bases from J, with 12 bases between. Germline assignment: CDR1 SGHVS and CDR2 FQNEAQ. CDR3 length equals 16 residues. The CDR3 sequence is CASSLMGIASTDTQYF. DNA for the CDR3: TGTGCCAGCAGCTTAATGGGAATCGCTAGCACAGATACGCAGTATTTT.

The V and J genes are TRBV6-2 or TRBV6-3 and TRBJ2-7; 9 nucleotides line up with TRBD1. Germline trimming cut 5 bases from V and 4 bases from J; bases unmatched to any gene: 9. The CDR3 contains 15 residues. Germline values: CDR1 MNHEY, CDR2 SVGEGT. The CDR3 sequence is CASSLAGTGRYEQYF. The CDR3 DNA is TGTGCCAGCAGTCTTGCCGGGACAGGGCGGTACGAGCAGTACTTC.

This clone was observed a handful of times. This rearrangement joins TRBV5-6 to TRBJ2-7; the D call may be TRBD1 or TRBD2 (5 bases each). This CDR3 region has 16 residues. Germline V lookup: CDR1 SGHDT, CDR2 YYEEEE. Trimming stripped 4 bases from V and 4 bases from J, with 21 bases between. This CDR3 reads CASSQKGTGRAYEQYF. CDR3 in DNA: TGTGCCAGCAGCCAAAAGGGGACGGGACGGGCTTACGAGCAGTACTTC.

DNA for the CDR3: TGTGCCAGCAGCCAAGACGTCTGGGGACGTGTAGAGTCGTGGGTGTTTTTT. Translating gives CASSQDVWGRVESWVFF. V usage is TRBV3-1 (or the pseudogene TRBV3-2) and J usage is TRBJ2-2; D could derive from TRBD1 or TRBD2 (5 bases each). Trimming took 0 bases from V and 15 from J, leaving 26 bases between them. There are 17 residues in the CDR3. Germline CDR1 and CDR2: LGHDT and YNNKEL (reference sequence).

This clone was observed a few times. The genes are TRBV5-4 and TRBJ1-2, with D uncertain. CDR1 is SGHNT and CDR2 is YYREEE in the germline V gene (reference sequence). V was cut by 0 bases and J by 5 bases, with 14 bases left in between. The CDR3 spans 15 residues. The CDR3 here is CASSLGPPAQYGYTF. The DNA for the CDR3 is TGTGCCAGCAGCTTGGGACCGCCTGCCCAATATGGCTACACCTTC.

The CDR3 DNA reads TGTGCCAGCAGCTCGAATAGAGCGGGAGGGTCCTACAATGAGCAGTTCTTC. Translating gives CASSSNRAGGSYNEQFF. The chain uses TRBV7-3 and TRBJ2-1, with 10 positions matching TRBD2. This CDR3 contains 17 residues. Germline V gives CDR1 SGHTA, CDR2 FQGTGA. V shed 4 bases, J shed 1 base, and the junction held 7 bases outside the gene matches.

This clone was found a few times. V usage is TRBV25-1 and J usage is TRBJ2-7, with D maybe TRBD2 (5 bases). V lost 2 bases to trimming and J lost 2 bases, with 7 bases between them. The CDR3 sequence is 13 residues long. Germline lookup yields CDR1 MGHDK and CDR2 SYGVNS. The CDR3 sequence is CASSERGTYEQYF. For the CDR3, the DNA is TGTGCCAGCAGTGAACGGGGTACCTACGAGCAGTACTTC.

The rearrangement links TRBV12-3 or TRBV12-4 to TRBJ2-7; no firm D call. Deletions cut 5 bases from V and 3 bases from J, with 11 bases between. This CDR3 is 13 amino acids long. CDR3 residues: CASSVDQFYEQYF. The CDR3 region has the DNA TGTGCCAGCAGTGTCGACCAGTTCTACGAGCAGTACTTC.

This chain connects TRBV18 to TRBJ1-3; D possibly corresponds to TRBD1 (6 bases). V lost 4 bases to trimming and J lost 0 bases, with 22 bases between them. Germline loops: CDR1 KGHSH, CDR2 LQKENI. The CDR3 spans 19 residues. The CDR3 sequence: CASSLSVTGVLGSGNTIYF. The DNA of the CDR3 is TGTGCCAGCTCACTGTCCGTGACAGGCGTATTAGGCTCTGGAAACACCATATATTTT. The whole variable domain, remainder taken from reference TRBV18 and TRBJ1-3, is NAGVMQNPRHLVRRRGQEARLRCSPMKGHSHVYWYRQLPEEGLKFMVYLQKENIIDESGMPKERFSAEFPKEGPSILRIQQVVRGDSAAYFCASSLSVTGVLGSGNTIYFGEGSWLTVV.

V gene TRBV7-9 combines with J gene TRBJ2-3, with 7 bases fitting TRBD2. Germline V gene data show CDR1 as SEHNR and CDR2 as FQNEAQ (reference sequence). V dropped 2 bases and J dropped 1; count of bases not matched to a gene: 3. The CDR3 has 15 residues. The CDR3 loop is CASSLSGMGTDTQYF. The CDR3 nucleotides read TGTGCCAGCAGCTTAAGCGGGATGGGCACAGATACGCAGTATTTT.

This chain joins TRBV5-6 and TRBJ2-7; tentative D call: TRBD2 (6 bases). This CDR3 has 16 residues. The ends were cut back, 4 bases at V and 2 bases at J, with 19 bases in the middle. Germline assignment: CDR1 SGHDT and CDR2 YYEEEE. CDR3 sequence: CASSLFEAGPPYEQYF. The CDR3 bases are TGTGCCAGCAGCCTATTTGAAGCGGGCCCTCCCTACGAGCAGTACTTC.

The gene calls are TRBV19 and TRBJ1-2, with 9 positions matching TRBD1. CDR1 is LNHDA, CDR2 SQIVND, per germline (reference sequence). The length of the CDR3 is 14 residues. J was trimmed by 7 bases and V by 5 bases; bases with no gene match: 8. The CDR3 coding sequence is TGTGCCAGTAGTGGGCCGGGACAGGGAGGTGGCTACACCTTC. It encodes CASSGPGQGGGYTF.